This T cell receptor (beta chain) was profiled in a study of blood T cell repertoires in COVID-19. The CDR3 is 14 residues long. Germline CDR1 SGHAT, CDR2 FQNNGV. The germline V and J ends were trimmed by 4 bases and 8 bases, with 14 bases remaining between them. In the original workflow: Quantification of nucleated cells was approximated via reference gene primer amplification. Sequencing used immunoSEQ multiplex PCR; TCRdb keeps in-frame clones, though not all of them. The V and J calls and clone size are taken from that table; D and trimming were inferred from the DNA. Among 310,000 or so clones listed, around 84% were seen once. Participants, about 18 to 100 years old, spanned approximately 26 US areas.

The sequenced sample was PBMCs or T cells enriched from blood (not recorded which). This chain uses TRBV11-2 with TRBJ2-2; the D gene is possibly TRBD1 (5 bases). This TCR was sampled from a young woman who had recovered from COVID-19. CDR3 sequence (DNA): TGTGCCAGCAGCTCACAGGTCTCTGAGGGGGAGCTGTTTTTT. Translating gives CASSSQVSEGELFF.